The next 28 T cell receptor beta chains were all read from a single sample in a study of CD8 T cells in Susac syndrome. RNA was extracted with the RNeasy kit, and a quantity of about 0.45 to 1 ug was reverse transcribed using random hexamers. TCRdb fed the immunoSEQ multiplex PCR reads into MiXCR, producing one record per CDR3 protein. The data contain more than 120,000 distinct CDR3 sequences, 94% of them singletons. The sample consisted of CD4+ T cells from PBMCs. These receptor sequences come from a human donor in good health.

The DNA for the CDR3 is TGTGCCAGCTCACCAGCCGGGACAAGCCAAGAGACCCAGTACTTC. Its protein product is CASSPAGTSQETQYF. The chain combines TRBV18 with TRBJ2-5; the D gene is possibly TRBD1 (6 bases). The V end was cut by 2 bases, the J end by 1 base, with 11 bases between. CDR1 is KGHSH, CDR2 LQKENI, per germline. The CDR3 has 15 residues. Filled out from reference TRBV18 and TRBJ2-5, the complete variable domain reads NAGVMQNPRHLVRRRGQEARLRCSPMKGHSHVYWYRQLPEEGLKFMVYLQKENIIDESGMPKERFSAEFPKEGPSILRIQQVVRGDSAAYFCASSPAGTSQETQYFGPGTRLLVL.

This chain links TRBV9 with TRBJ2-4, with D possibly being TRBD2 (5 bases). The germline V and J ends were trimmed by 2 bases and 3 bases, with 12 bases remaining between them. CDR1 SGDLS and CDR2 YYNGEE come from the germline V gene. CDR3 size: 15 residues. CDR3 residues: CASSVGSLGKNIQYF. The DNA for the CDR3 is TGTGCCAGCAGCGTGGGGAGTCTGGGCAAAAACATTCAGTACTTC.

This chain uses TRBV5-1 with TRBJ1-5, with a weak D call TRBD1 (5 bases). Per germline, CDR1 SGHRS and CDR2 YFSETQ. Between the trimmed V and J ends, which lost 0 bases and 5 bases, there was a span of 9 bases. CDR3 length equals 14 residues. The DNA for the CDR3 is TGCGCCAGCAGCTTGGGGGGGGTCCATCAGCCCCAGCATTTT. Its protein is CASSLGGVHQPQHF. The complete variable domain, with remaining parts taken from reference TRBV5-1 and TRBJ1-5, reads KAGVTQTPRYLIKTRGQQVTLSCSPISGHRSVSWYQQTPGQGLQFLFEYFSETQRNKGNFPGRFSGRQFSNSRSEMNVSTLELGDSALYLCASSLGGVHQPQHFGDGTRLSIL.

In DNA form, the CDR3 reads TGTGCCAGCAGCCAAGGGGTCGGGGGAGGGCCCCCAGATACGCAGTATTTT. Encoded protein: CASSQGVGGGPPDTQYF. The J gene is TRBJ2-3, the V gene TRBV3-1; 7 positions match TRBD2. The CDR3 runs 17 residues. Germline V CDR1 and CDR2: LGHDT, YNNKEL (reference sequence). J lost 4 bases, V lost 1 base, and 11 bases had no gene match.

The rearrangement joins TRBV14 to TRBJ2-1, with no clear D. Between the trimmed V and J ends, which lost 3 bases and 8 bases, there was a span of 11 bases. This CDR3 is 13 amino acids long. The germline V gene encodes CDR1 SGHDN and CDR2 FVKESK. Here the CDR3 reads CASSHQRWDEQFF. CDR3 nucleotide sequence: TGTGCCAGCAGCCACCAGCGTTGGGATGAGCAGTTCTTC.

CDR3 amino acids: CASSPLQGGKDTQYF. DNA for the CDR3: TGTGCCAGCTCTCCTTTACAGGGAGGGAAGGATACGCAGTATTTT. V gene TRBV18 combines with J gene TRBJ2-3, with D possibly matching TRBD2 (7 bases). Trimming left V 6 bases short and J 6 bases short, with 19 bases between. Per the germline V gene, CDR1 is KGHSH and CDR2 is LQKENI. This CDR3 region has 15 residues. Filled out from reference TRBV18 and TRBJ2-3, the complete variable domain reads NAGVMQNPRHLVRRRGQEARLRCSPMKGHSHVYWYRQLPEEGLKFMVYLQKENIIDESGMPKERFSAEFPKEGPSILRIQQVVRGDSAAYFCASSPLQGGKDTQYFGPGTRLTVL.

The gene calls are TRBV27 and TRBJ2-7, with TRBD2 matching over 9 bases. This CDR3 comprises 15 residues. After removal of 6 bases from V and 1 base from J, the junction contained 7 bases not matched to a gene. CDR1 and CDR2 (germline): MNHEY, SMNVEV (reference sequence). The CDR3 region has the DNA TGTGCCAGCAGCCTCCTAGCGGGAAAGTCCTACGAGCAGTACTTC. Translated, it gives CASSLLAGKSYEQYF.

The chain couples TRBV5-1 to TRBJ1-1, with 7 bases aligning to TRBD1. CDR3 length: 17 residues. J was trimmed by 4 bases and V by 0 bases; bases with no gene match: 12. Germline V gives CDR1 SGHRS, CDR2 YFSETQ. CDR3 loop: CASSLGPGQNLGTEAFF. The CDR3 DNA reads as TGCGCCAGCAGCTTGGGACCGGGACAGAATCTGGGCACTGAAGCTTTCTTT.

The J gene is TRBJ1-1, the V gene TRBV5-1, with a weak D call TRBD1 (6 bases). Germline CDR1 reads SGHRS; CDR2 reads YFSETQ. The length of the CDR3 is 14 residues. V dropped 2 bases and J dropped 2 bases, with 10 bases sitting between them. CDR3 nucleotide sequence: TGCGCCAGCAGCTTAGGACAGATTAACACTGAAGCTTTCTTT. Protein sequence: CASSLGQINTEAFF. Combining the CDR3 with reference TRBV5-1 and TRBJ1-1 gives the whole variable domain KAGVTQTPRYLIKTRGQQVTLSCSPISGHRSVSWYQQTPGQGLQFLFEYFSETQRNKGNFPGRFSGRQFSNSRSEMNVSTLELGDSALYLCASSLGQINTEAFFGQGTRLTVV.

The J gene is TRBJ2-5, the V gene TRBV5-4; 7 bases are a match to TRBD1. The CDR3 spans 16 residues. V was pared by 0 bases and J by 0 bases, with 5 bases of the junction left unmatched. Germline CDR1 SGHNT, CDR2 YYREEE (reference sequence). For the CDR3, the DNA is TGTGCCAGCAGCTTGGATCCGACAGGGTACCAAGAGACCCAGTACTTC. Its translation: CASSLDPTGYQETQYF. Combining the CDR3 with reference TRBV5-4 and TRBJ2-5 gives the whole variable domain ETGVTQSPTHLIKTRGQQVTLRCSSQSGHNTVSWYQQALGQGPQFIFQYYREEENGRGNFPPRFSGLQFPNYSSELNVNALELDDSALYLCASSLDPTGYQETQYFGPGTRLLVL.

The chain joins TRBV6-6 to TRBJ2-5; 7 bases are shared with TRBD2. Trimming removed 2 bases from V and 4 bases from J; junction bases left unmatched: 10. This CDR3 is built from 16 residues. The V gene's germline CDR1 is MNHNY and CDR2 SVGAGI (reference sequence). The CDR3 DNA follows: TGTGCCAGCAGTTACCCCCCCGGGGGGTTAGGAGAGACCCAGTACTTC. Its translation: CASSYPPGGLGETQYF.

The chain is built from TRBV3-1 and TRBJ2-3; D not resolved. V was shortened by 3 bases and J by 5 bases, with 15 bases between the two germline ends. This CDR3 comprises 15 residues. Germline CDR1 is LGHDT and CDR2 is YNNKEL (reference sequence). The CDR3 DNA follows: TGTGCCAGCAGCCAGGGATGGGCAGGTCTAGATACGCAGTATTTT. It is translated as CASSQGWAGLDTQYF.

The chain has TRBV18 and TRBJ2-5; 10 bases match TRBD1. Unmatched junction bases numbered 9, after V lost 5 bases and J lost 9 bases. The CDR3 has 14 amino acids. Germline-derived CDR1 and CDR2 are KGHSH and LQKENI. CDR3 coding DNA: TGTGCCAGCTCAGACGGGACAGGGGCTCCGGCCCAGTACTTC. Amino acid sequence: CASSDGTGAPAQYF.

This chain joins TRBV29-1 and TRBJ2-1; possibly TRBD2 for D (6 bases). The V and J ends lost 6 bases and 12 bases respectively, with 21 bases between them. The CDR3 loop spans 13 amino acids. Germline CDR1 is SQVTM and CDR2 is ANQGSEA. CDR3 loop: CSVARDSAGGQFF. As DNA, the CDR3 is TGCAGCGTCGCAAGGGACTCCGCCGGGGGGCAGTTCTTC.

The chain uses TRBV2 and TRBJ2-1; no definite D call. Between the trimmed V and J ends, which lost 0 bases and 5 bases, there was a span of 8 bases. Germline V gene sequence: CDR1 SNHLY, CDR2 FYNNEI. The CDR3 length is 14 residues. The CDR3 sequence: CASSEAAGHNEQFF. The CDR3 coding sequence is TGTGCCAGCAGTGAAGCTGCCGGACACAATGAGCAGTTCTTC.

The chain recombines TRBV23-1 with TRBJ1-2; D uncertain. TRBV23-1 belongs to the ORF category, with a function that is uncertain. This CDR3 is 12 amino acids long. Trimming removed 7 bases from V and 4 bases from J, with 10 bases in between. CDR3 in amino acids: CASKDGTYGYTF. DNA of the CDR3: TGCGCCAGCAAGGACGGAACCTATGGCTACACCTTC.

The chain combines TRBV10-3 with TRBJ2-5, with TRBD1 matching over 7 bases. Per the germline V gene, CDR1 is ENHRY and CDR2 is SYGVKD. V lost 5 bases to trimming and J lost 5 bases; unmatched junction nucleotides: 5. This CDR3 comprises 13 residues. CDR3 loop: CAISRQGAETQYF. CDR3 sequence (DNA): TGTGCCATCAGTCGACAGGGTGCGGAGACCCAGTACTTC.

This clonotype was recorded only once. The genes are TRBV18 and TRBJ2-1; D is uncertain. V lost 2 bases and J lost 5, with 7 bases in between. CDR1 and CDR2 (germline): KGHSH, LQKENI. The CDR3 covers 13 residues. CDR3 nucleotides: TGTGCCAGCTCACCATTTAGAGACAATGAGCAGTTCTTC. Protein: CASSPFRDNEQFF.

The chain has TRBV19 and TRBJ2-2; the D is unclear. Deletions cut 9 bases from V and 0 bases from J, with 2 bases between. Germline lookup yields CDR1 LNHDA and CDR2 SQIVND (reference sequence). The CDR3 has 11 amino acids. CDR3 DNA sequence: TGTGCCAGCGCGAACACCGGGGAGCTGTTTTTT. Its protein product is CASANTGELFF.

The chain recombines TRBV5-1 with TRBJ1-2; TRBD1 might be the D (6 bases). This CDR3 spans 13 amino acids. With 4 bases removed from V and 8 bases from J, the gap between germline ends came to 15 bases. CDR1 and CDR2 from the germline V gene are SGHRS and YFSETQ. The CDR3 region is CASSAPGARGYTF. The CDR3 DNA is TGCGCCAGCAGCGCTCCGGGGGCGCGGGGCTACACCTTC. Looking up the rest from reference TRBV5-1 and TRBJ1-2 gives the full variable domain: KAGVTQTPRYLIKTRGQQVTLSCSPISGHRSVSWYQQTPGQGLQFLFEYFSETQRNKGNFPGRFSGRQFSNSRSEMNVSTLELGDSALYLCASSAPGARGYTFGSGTRLTVV.

V gene TRBV3-1 combines with J gene TRBJ1-1; 12 nucleotides line up with TRBD1. The V gene's germline CDR1 is LGHDT and CDR2 YNNKEL (reference sequence). This CDR3 has 18 residues. V shed 0 bases and J 1 base; nucleotides not matched to a gene: 6. CDR3 in DNA: TGTGCCAGCAGCCAAGACTCGGGACAGGGGGCGGGGAACACTGAAGCTTTCTTT. Translated: CASSQDSGQGAGNTEAFF.

This clonotype was seen only once. The chain recombines TRBV20-1 with TRBJ2-2, with D perhaps assigned TRBD1 or TRBD2 (6 bases each). This CDR3 region has 14 residues. CDR1 is DFQATT and CDR2 is SNEGSKA in the germline V gene (reference sequence). Trimming shortened V by 3 bases and J by 6 bases, and 14 bases separated the two germline ends. The CDR3 bases are TGCAGTGCTAGTAATGGACAGCGGGCCGGGGAGCTGTTTTTT. Translating gives CSASNGQRAGELFF.

The genes are TRBV3-1 and TRBJ1-5, with D possibly TRBD1 on 6 matching bases. The V end lost 5 bases, the J end lost 0 bases, and 8 bases lay between the germline ends. This CDR3 has 14 residues. The germline gives CDR1 LGHDT, CDR2 YNNKEL (reference sequence). The DNA for the CDR3 is TGTGCCAGCAGCGGACAGATTAGCAATCAGCCCCAGCATTTT. Protein product: CASSGQISNQPQHF.

CDR3 protein: CAWSGGVYEQYF. CDR3 DNA: TGTGCCTGGAGTGGAGGGGTTTACGAGCAGTACTTC. The J gene is TRBJ2-7, the V gene TRBV30, with D perhaps being TRBD1 or TRBD2 (5 bases each). Trimming pared 1 base from V and 4 bases from J, leaving 8 bases between. There are 12 residues in the CDR3. Germline V gene lookup returns CDR1 GTSNPN and CDR2 SVGIG (reference sequence).

The chain carries TRBV30 and TRBJ1-1; the D is unclear. CDR1 GTSNPN and CDR2 SVGIG come from the germline V gene (reference sequence). The CDR3 covers 15 residues. With 2 bases removed from V and 4 bases from J, the gap between germline ends came to 17 bases. The CDR3 nucleotides are TGTGCCTGGAGTACTCTCTCCGGGTTTCTCACTGAAGCTTTCTTT. Translated: CAWSTLSGFLTEAFF.

The V call is TRBV18, the J call TRBJ2-7, with 10 bases identical to TRBD1. The length of the CDR3 is 14 residues. Trimming cost V 6 bases and J 6 bases; bases outside gene matches: 8. Germline CDR1 is KGHSH and CDR2 is LQKENI. CDR3 sequence: CASSPGQGLGEQYF. DNA for the CDR3: TGTGCCAGCTCCCCGGGACAGGGGCTCGGCGAGCAGTACTTC.

The chain has TRBV20-1 and TRBJ1-1; 11 nucleotides match TRBD1. The CDR3 loop spans 14 amino acids. Germline V gene sequence: CDR1 DFQATT, CDR2 SNEGSKA (reference sequence). V was pared by 7 bases and J by 4 bases, with 8 bases of the junction left unmatched. CDR3 DNA: TGCAGTGTCACCACCGGACAGGGGGCCACTGAAGCTTTCTTT. This gives the protein CSVTTGQGATEAFF.

This clonotype was observed once. The chain combines TRBV9 with TRBJ2-7; D gene ambiguous. CDR1 SGDLS and CDR2 YYNGEE come from the germline V gene. This CDR3 region has 14 residues. The ends were cut back, 2 bases at V and 0 bases at J, with 9 bases in the middle. The CDR3 protein is CASSVLSSSYEQYF. The CDR3 DNA follows: TGTGCCAGCAGCGTCCTAAGCAGCTCCTACGAGCAGTACTTC.